This T cell receptor beta chain was retrieved from a study of early T cells in non-severe SARS-CoV-2 infection. The CDR3 has 14 residues. V lost 7 bases and J lost 1; bases outside the gene matches: 6. TCRdb ran MiXCR on the 5' RACE reads and lists one entry per CDR3 protein. The sample shows around 76,000 distinct CDR3 sequences, approximately 12% of them seen only once. Regarding this clonotype: A much more abundant neighbour one base away suggests this may be a read error.

This TCR was recovered from an adult who was a healthcare worker with PCR-confirmed SARS-CoV-2 infection or an uninfected control (not recorded which). The rearrangement links TRBV12-3 or TRBV12-4 to TRBJ1-1; TRBD1 matches 7 bases. Sequencing input: whole blood. The CDR3: CASIRRQGNTEAFF. The CDR3 DNA reads TGTGCCAGCATTCGACGACAGGGGAACACTGAAGCTTTCTTT.